Following are 30 T cell receptor beta chains from one sample sequenced in a study of shared clonotypes between healthy human individuals. Repertoires were generated with immunoSEQ multiplex PCR, while TCRdb's copy carries only in-frame clones and drops some. The sample consists of about 490,000 clones, 75% to 85% of them appearing once. Sequencing used PBMCs. All receptors derive from a woman between 35 and 50 years old in good health. Some clones in this sample may be carry-over from other donors' samples.

The rearrangement joins TRBV5-4 to TRBJ2-2; no definite D call. The CDR3 covers 14 residues. In germline, CDR1 is SGHNT, CDR2 YYREEE (reference sequence). V was pared by 2 bases and J by 1 base, with 6 bases between. DNA of the CDR3: TGTGCCAGCAGCTTTTGGCTGAACACCGGGGAGCTGTTTTTT. Protein sequence: CASSFWLNTGELFF.

V and J are TRBV5-8 and TRBJ2-1; no clear D gene. V lost 2 bases, J lost 0 bases, and 9 bases lay in between. CDR3 length: 15 residues. Germline-derived CDR1 and CDR2 are SGHTS and YDEGEE. CDR3 coding DNA: TGTGCCAGCAGCTTTACAGTTAGCTCCTACAATGAGCAGTTCTTC. As protein: CASSFTVSSYNEQFF.

This chain links TRBV19 with TRBJ2-5; D may match TRBD1 or TRBD2 (6 bases each). The CDR3 contains 17 residues. The V and J ends lost 0 bases and 5 bases respectively, with 19 bases between them. Germline V gene sequence: CDR1 LNHDA, CDR2 SQIVND (reference sequence). In DNA form, the CDR3 reads TGTGCCAGTAGTATAGACCGCAGAGAGGGGGGTTGGGAGACCCAGTACTTC. Residues: CASSIDRREGGWETQYF.

The chain is built from TRBV7-9 and TRBJ2-4; possibly TRBD1 or TRBD2 for D (6 bases each). V was pared by 5 bases and J by 1 base, with 24 bases between. This CDR3 comprises 19 residues. The germline gives CDR1 SEHNR, CDR2 FQNEAQ (reference sequence). DNA of the CDR3: TGTGCCAGCAGCCCCCCCGGGACTCAGGCAGGGGCGGCCAAAAACATTCAGTACTTC. Encoded protein: CASSPPGTQAGAAKNIQYF.

J is TRBJ1-2 and V is TRBV14, with D uncertain. From germline, CDR1 is SGHDN and CDR2 FVKESK. Between the trimmed V and J ends, which lost 0 bases and 2 bases, there was a span of 10 bases. This CDR3 is built from 15 residues. This CDR3 reads CASSQDQRVNYGYTF. The CDR3 DNA is TGTGCCAGCAGCCAAGATCAGCGGGTAAACTATGGCTACACCTTC.

This clone was recorded a few times. The chain combines TRBV2 with TRBJ1-2; 8 nucleotides match TRBD1. This CDR3 spans 13 amino acids. With V trimmed by 6 bases and J by 9 bases, 9 bases remained unmatched. CDR1 and CDR2 from the germline V gene are SNHLY and FYNNEI. For the CDR3, the DNA is TGTGCCAGCAGCGAGGACAGGGAAGGAAGCTACACCTTC. Translated, it gives CASSEDREGSYTF.

The V and J genes are TRBV7-3 and TRBJ2-1, with D unclear. Germline assignment: CDR1 SGHTA and CDR2 FQGTGA. V was pared by 0 bases and J by 3 bases, with 15 bases between. This CDR3 is built from 17 residues. The CDR3 coding sequence is TGTGCCAGCAGCTTAACCGGTGGTCCACCGGACTACAATGAGCAGTTCTTC. Its translation: CASSLTGGPPDYNEQFF.

The chain has TRBV11-2 and TRBJ2-1, with 11 bases identical to TRBD2. CDR1 is SGHAT, CDR2 FQNNGV, per germline. Trimming removed 5 bases from V and 4 bases from J; junction bases left unmatched: 7. This CDR3 comprises 16 residues. The DNA for the CDR3 is TGTGCCAGCAGCCCCTCGCTAGCGGGAGGTTACAATGAGCAGTTCTTC. This encodes CASSPSLAGGYNEQFF.

The rearrangement links TRBV5-4 to TRBJ2-3; 7 nucleotides align to TRBD1. The CDR3 loop spans 15 amino acids. Germline V gene data show CDR1 as SGHNT and CDR2 as YYREEE (reference sequence). V gave up 1 base and J gave up 4 bases; unmatched junction bases: 6. CDR3 in amino acids: CASSLWGTASDTQYF. The CDR3 DNA sequence: TGTGCCAGCAGCTTGTGGGGGACAGCATCAGATACGCAGTATTTT.

V and J are TRBV19 and TRBJ2-3; 8 positions agree with TRBD2. Looked up from germline, CDR1 is LNHDA and CDR2 is SQIVND (reference sequence). Trimming took 4 bases from V and 4 from J; bases not matched to a gene: 7. CDR3 length: 15 amino acids. For the CDR3, the DNA is TGTGCCAGTAGTACCCTTGTCGGGGGGGCAGATACGCAGTATTTT. This encodes CASSTLVGGADTQYF.

The chain links TRBV6-6 to TRBJ1-2; D perhaps matches TRBD1 (5 bases). Trimming removed 7 bases from V and 4 bases from J, with 13 bases in between. The CDR3 contains 13 residues. Germline V CDR1 and CDR2: MNHNY, SVGAGI (reference sequence). DNA for the CDR3: TGTGCCAGCAAGGGCAGGGAGAGCTATGGCTACACCTTC. It specifies CASKGRESYGYTF.

V and J are TRBV4-2 and TRBJ2-1; 8 bases agree with TRBD1. V shed 0 bases and J 6 bases; nucleotides not matched to a gene: 10. This CDR3 comprises 17 residues. CDR1 is LGHNA, CDR2 YNFKEQ, per germline. CDR3: CASSQDVVGQAGNEQFF. CDR3 in DNA: TGTGCCAGCAGCCAAGATGTTGTGGGACAGGCGGGCAATGAGCAGTTCTTC.

CDR3 amino acids: CASSYLAGGGAGELFF. The CDR3 coding sequence is TGTGCCAGCAGCTATCTAGCGGGAGGAGGCGCCGGGGAGCTGTTTTTT. This rearrangement joins TRBV4-2 to TRBJ2-2; 11 bases align to TRBD2. The CDR3 length is 16 residues. Germline CDR1 is LGHNA and CDR2 is YNFKEQ. V gave up 5 bases and J gave up 6 bases; unmatched junction bases: 8.

J is TRBJ2-7 and V is TRBV6-1; D gene unclear. Germline V lookup: CDR1 MNHNS, CDR2 SASEGT. V was trimmed by 5 bases and J by 3 bases, leaving 8 bases between them. The CDR3 is 12 amino acids. DNA for the CDR3: TGTGCCAGCAGTTTTCGTCGCTACGAGCAGTACTTC. Translating it yields CASSFRRYEQYF.

The rearrangement uses TRBV2 and TRBJ1-1; TRBD1 aligns across 7 bases. With 3 bases clipped from V and 4 bases from J, the junction kept 2 bases outside the gene matches. CDR3 length: 13 residues. The germline gives CDR1 SNHLY, CDR2 FYNNEI. For the CDR3, the DNA is TGTGCCAGCAGTGACCCAGGGGGCACTGAAGCTTTCTTT. Its translation is CASSDPGGTEAFF.

This chain connects TRBV27 to TRBJ1-1, with no clear D. The CDR3 covers 13 residues. Between the trimmed V and J ends, which lost 7 bases and 1 base, there was a span of 10 bases. CDR1 is MNHEY and CDR2 is SMNVEV in the germline V gene (reference sequence). The CDR3, as DNA: TGTGCCAGCACCACTCAGAAGAACACTGAAGCTTTCTTT. As protein: CASTTQKNTEAFF.

CDR3 region: CASSTLAGGLSEQFF. Here the CDR3 DNA reads TGTGCCAGCAGCACACTAGCGGGAGGGCTGAGCGAGCAGTTCTTC. This chain uses TRBV7-3 with TRBJ2-1; TRBD2 matches at 13 bases. This CDR3 has 15 amino acids. V dropped 5 bases and J dropped 10; count of bases not matched to a gene: 8. Germline values: CDR1 SGHTA, CDR2 FQGTGA.

The sample holds many counts of this clone. J is TRBJ2-7 and V is TRBV5-4; D is undetermined. V lost 0 bases to trimming and J lost 4 bases, with 8 bases between them. The CDR3 length is 13 residues. From germline, CDR1 is SGHNT and CDR2 YYREEE (reference sequence). In nucleotides, the CDR3 is TGTGCCAGCAGCTTGGACAAGGGTTACGAGCAGTACTTC. Encoded protein: CASSLDKGYEQYF.

This clone came up many times. The chain couples TRBV4-1 to TRBJ2-7; the D gene is possibly TRBD2 (7 bases). CDR3 length equals 15 residues. The V and J ends lost 4 bases and 1 base respectively, with 14 bases between them. Looked up from germline, CDR1 is MGHRA and CDR2 is YSYEKL. CDR3 bases: TGCGCCAGCAGCCCCCCAGGGAGGGGGTCCTACGAGCAGTACTTC. This translates into CASSPPGRGSYEQYF.

This clone appeared a few times. The V and J genes are TRBV5-3 and TRBJ2-7; 14 bases agree with TRBD2. TRBV5-3 is annotated as an ORF whose role is uncertain. The CDR3 is 15 residues long. J lost 3 bases, V lost 5 bases, and 4 bases had no gene match. CDR3 in amino acids: CARSWGLAGDYEQYF. CDR3 DNA sequence: TGTGCCAGAAGTTGGGGACTAGCGGGAGACTACGAGCAGTACTTC.

This chain connects TRBV28 to TRBJ2-2, with unresolved D. The CDR3 spans 13 residues. Germline V gene lookup returns CDR1 MDHEN and CDR2 SYDVKM. V was trimmed by 3 bases and J by 4 bases, leaving 6 bases between them. In nucleotides, the CDR3 is TGTGCCAGCAGTTTGATCCCCACCGGGGAGCTGTTTTTT. This gives the protein CASSLIPTGELFF.

The genes are TRBV28 and TRBJ1-1, with D unclear. Trimming took 3 bases from V and 7 from J, leaving 15 bases between them. This CDR3 is built from 14 residues. The germline CDR1 and CDR2 sequences are MDHEN and SYDVKM. CDR3 sequence: CASSFRSEIDEAFF. The CDR3 DNA reads TGTGCCAGCAGTTTTAGGTCCGAGATAGATGAAGCTTTCTTT.

The rearrangement links TRBV27 to TRBJ2-7; no reliable D call. V gave up 5 bases and J gave up 4 bases, with 6 bases separating them. Germline CDR1 is MNHEY and CDR2 is SMNVEV (reference sequence). There are 11 residues in the CDR3. The CDR3 bases are TGTGCCAGCAGTGACCCATACGAGCAGTACTTC. Its translation is CASSDPYEQYF.

The V and J genes are TRBV6-5 and TRBJ2-7, with 8 bases fitting TRBD1. V lost 2 bases, J lost 7 bases, and 7 bases stayed unmatched. Per germline, CDR1 MNHEY and CDR2 SVGAGI. This CDR3 contains 14 residues. The CDR3 loop reads CASSYPDRGREQYF. The CDR3 bases are TGTGCCAGCAGTTACCCTGACAGGGGACGGGAGCAGTACTTC.

This CDR3 is CASSTGTPTNTGELFF. In nucleotides, the CDR3 is TGTGCCAGCTCTACCGGGACACCTACGAACACCGGGGAGCTGTTTTTT. The rearrangement links TRBV18 to TRBJ2-2, with a weak D call TRBD1 (6 bases). The CDR3 totals 16 residues. In germline, CDR1 is KGHSH, CDR2 LQKENI. The V gene lost 6 bases and the J gene lost 0 bases, with 14 bases spanning the gap.

The chain carries TRBV6-5 and TRBJ2-5, with TRBD1 matching 8 bases. The V and J ends lost 5 bases and 4 bases, in that order; junction bases with no gene match: 6. Germline V lookup: CDR1 MNHEY, CDR2 SVGAGI. The CDR3 has 14 amino acids. The CDR3 nucleotides read TGTGCCAGCAGTAATGGACAGGGCGGAGAGACCCAGTACTTC. Translation: CASSNGQGGETQYF.

The sample holds a few counts of this clone. The chain combines TRBV10-2 with TRBJ2-7; TRBD2 agrees at 10 bases. Germline lookup yields CDR1 WSHSY and CDR2 SAAADI. J gave up 3 bases and V 5 bases, and 4 bases lay outside the gene matches. This CDR3 is 14 amino acids long. CDR3 nucleotide sequence: TGCGCCAGCAGTCTGACTAGCGGGCTCTACGAGCAGTACTTC. It specifies CASSLTSGLYEQYF.

This clone was detected once. A much larger clone is a single base away; this may be a read error. Distinct nucleotide sequences in the sample also encode this CDR3. J is TRBJ1-1 and V is TRBV19, with a tentative D call TRBD1 (6 bases). The CDR3 totals 15 residues. Germline V gene data show CDR1 as LNHDA and CDR2 as SQIVND (reference sequence). The CDR3 is CASSPRGTSHTEAFF. In nucleotides, the CDR3 is TGTGCCAGTAGTCCCAGAGGGACAAGTCACACTGAAGCATTCTTT.

This sequence joins TRBV7-9 and TRBJ2-1; D might be TRBD1 or TRBD2, each matching 6 bases. The CDR3 runs to 18 residues. CDR1 is SEHNR, CDR2 FQNEAQ, per germline (reference sequence). V dropped 1 base and J dropped 2 bases, with 18 bases sitting between them. DNA of the CDR3: TGTGCCAGCAGCTTAGGACGTTGGGGGGCGAGACCCTACAATGAGCAGTTCTTC. Protein sequence: CASSLGRWGARPYNEQFF.

The genes are TRBV28 and TRBJ1-2; D might be TRBD1 (5 bases). Germline lookup yields CDR1 MDHEN and CDR2 SYDVKM. Trimming removed 10 bases at V and 6 bases at J, with 18 bases between. The CDR3 is 13 amino acids. DNA of the CDR3: TGTGCCACCACGGGTTCAGGGTTGGATGGCTACACCTTC. Its translation is CATTGSGLDGYTF.